This entry is about one T cell receptor (beta chain). The CDR3 sequence is 16 residues long. Germline V CDR1 and CDR2: MNHEY, SVGEGT. Each donor had less than 3 ml of blood drawn. This sample was taken from a study of monozygotic twins with inflammatory bowel disease. TCRdb reprocessed the 5' RACE reads; each CDR3 protein has one entry and no DNA is given. The sample yields about 300,000 distinct CDR3 sequences, of which the top ten take up 5.5% to 6.5%. The chain links TRBV6-2 or TRBV6-3 to TRBJ2-4; TCRdb's D call of TRBD1 is untestable without DNA. This sequence was found in a human donor with ulcerative colitis or Crohn's disease, or a healthy co-twin of an affected twin (not recorded which). The specimen was blood. The CDR3 here is CASSPKTGGIKNIQYF.